One T cell receptor (beta chain) is described in this entry. What it binds is not known. V lost 5 bases to trimming and J lost 2 bases, with 9 bases between them. This CDR3 contains 13 residues. CDR1 and CDR2 (germline): MNHNY, SVGAGI (reference sequence). Reverse transcription of all isolated RNA meant that expressed TCRB transcripts were sequenced. Sequencing used immunoSEQ multiplex PCR; TCRdb keeps in-frame clones, though not all of them. The sample yields around 56,000 clones, approximately 52% seen once. This entry is derived from a study of beta chain features in type 1 diabetes. Study-level points and caveats: The naive, central memory and Treg TCRB repertoires showed an apparent similarity that was greater among patients than among healthy donors. In all four CD4+ subsets, TCRB CDR3 length was significantly, moderately reduced in type 1 diabetes.

The receptor was isolated from a woman in her 40s with type 1 diabetes. The chain joins TRBV6-6 to TRBJ2-5; D perhaps matches TRBD1 (5 bases). The sequenced sample was Tregs from blood. CDR3 nucleotides: TGTGCCAGCAGTCCCCGACAGCAAGAGACCCAGTACTTC. Its protein is CASSPRQQETQYF.